This T cell receptor (beta chain) was found in a study of T cell clones after liver transplantation. Across the study: Tolerance: complete withdrawal held at least one year, liver enzymes staying within twice normal. Draws occurred before transplant, before withdrawal, and after complete or failed withdrawal.

In germline, CDR1 is GTSNPN, CDR2 SVGIG (reference sequence). Between the trimmed V and J ends, which lost 0 bases and 4 bases, there was a span of 4 bases. The CDR3 has 12 residues. This clone was seen a few times. The assay was immunoSEQ multiplex PCR, and TCRdb's table has in-frame clones only and misses some. The repertoire holds approximately 55,000 clones, roughly 71% seen once, with 9.5% to 10% in the top ten. Sample: CD4+ T cells from blood, taken around 52 months after liver transplant. The chain uses TRBV30 and TRBJ1-3, with D unclear. The TCR sequence derives from a human patient who received a liver transplant. The graft donor may have given rise to some T cells. Here the CDR3 reads CAWSVTGNTIYF. CDR3 nucleotides: TGTGCCTGGAGTGTAACCGGAAACACCATATATTTT.